These T cell receptor beta chains were read from a single sample in a study of shared clonotypes between healthy human individuals. Sequencing was performed with immunoSEQ multiplex PCR; in TCRdb, only in-frame clones are kept and a portion is missing. This table has hundreds of thousands of clones, roughly 94% appearing once. The sequenced sample was naive CD8+ T cells sorted from blood. The receptors derive from a man in his thirties or forties in good health. Both conserved end residues are part of each CDR3. A D gene is named only where the DNA matches it firmly. A row's size may be missing; if present it is once, few, many or a size class.

>few|TRBV4-1|NA|TRBJ1-3
CASSQDQSSGNTIYF
TGCGCCAGCAGCCAAGATCAAAGCTCTGGAAACACCATATATTTT
>NA|TRBV28|TRBD2|TRBJ2-1
CASSSHRTSGRRFEQFF
TGTGCCAGCAGTTCCCACCGTACTAGCGGGAGGAGATTCGAGCAGTTCTTC
>few|TRBV19|NA|TRBJ2-2
CASSFGPTGELFF
TGTGCCAGTAGTTTCGGGCCCACCGGGGAGCTGTTTTTT
>NA|TRBV5-1|TRBD2|TRBJ2-3
CASAAGGPYSDTQYF
TGCGCCAGCGCCGCGGGAGGACCCTATTCAGATACGCAGTATTTT
>NA|TRBV11-3|NA|TRBJ2-3
CASSLGTDTQYF
TGTGCCAGCAGCTTAGGGACAGATACGCAGTATTTT
>NA|TRBV13|NA|TRBJ2-7
CASSLPVEGGREQYF
TGTGCCAGCAGCCTCCCCGTTGAGGGAGGCAGGGAGCAGTACTTC
>NA|TRBV4-1|NA|TRBJ2-1
CASSQDPGQQQFF
TGCGCCAGCAGCCAAGATCCGGGCCAGCAGCAGTTCTTC
>NA|TRBV6-1|TRBD1|TRBJ2-7
CASSEEVTGEYYEQYF
TGTGCCAGCAGTGAGGAAGTGACAGGGGAATACTACGAGCAGTACTTC
>NA|TRBV5-1|NA|TRBJ2-7
CASSAGQTSYEQYF
TGCGCCAGCAGCGCGGGACAGACCTCCTACGAGCAGTACTTC
>once|TRBV5-6|NA|TRBJ2-7
CASSFGTREQYF
TGTGCCAGCAGCTTTGGCACCCGCGAGCAGTACTTC
>NA|TRBV11-3|NA|TRBJ2-1
CASSLRGADEQFF
TGTGCCAGCAGCTTAAGGGGGGCGGATGAGCAGTTCTTC
>NA|TRBV7-9|TRBD1|TRBJ2-7
CASSLLRTGYSSYEQYF
TGTGCCAGCAGCTTATTACGGACAGGCTATAGCTCCTACGAGCAGTACTTC
>NA|TRBV19|NA|TRBJ2-7
CASSPFGGYEQYF
TGTGCCAGTAGTCCGTTCGGAGGTTACGAGCAGTACTTC
>NA|TRBV29-1|TRBD2|TRBJ2-7
CSALREGNSYEQYF
TGCAGCGCATTACGGGAGGGCAATTCCTACGAGCAGTACTTC
>NA|TRBV11-2|TRBD1|TRBJ2-1
CASSPTGGGQFF
TGTGCCAGCAGCCCCACAGGGGGCGGGCAGTTCTTC